These 9 T cell receptor beta chains came from one sample sequenced in a study of blood T cell repertoires in COVID-19 (TCRdb year 2020). The receptor library was made with the immunoSEQ multiplex PCR assay. TCRdb retrieved this table from immuneACCESS and kept in-frame rearrangements only. Not all clones are present; in checked studies, unresolved V genes account for under half, and no reason is known for the remainder. The sample data list about 270,000 clones, and roughly 90% of these were observed just once. The top ten hold approximately 3% of the sample. What was sequenced was PBMCs or T cells enriched from blood (not recorded which). These receptors were taken from a middle-aged man who had been exposed to COVID-19.

This rearrangement joins TRBV3-1 (or the pseudogene TRBV3-2) to TRBJ2-7; 12 nucleotides match TRBD2. The CDR3 covers 15 residues. V was pared by 1 base and J by 3 bases, with 1 base of the junction left unmatched. Germline V gives CDR1 LGHDT, CDR2 YNNKEL (reference sequence). In DNA, the CDR3 is TGTGCCAGCAGCCAAGGACTAGCGGGAGTCTACGAGCAGTACTTC. Amino acid sequence: CASSQGLAGVYEQYF.

This clone has more than one count but fewer than ten. V gene TRBV19 combines with J gene TRBJ2-1; D remains ambiguous. CDR1 LNHDA and CDR2 SQIVND come from the germline V gene (reference sequence). The CDR3 is made up of 11 amino acids. Trimming pared 5 bases from V and 9 bases from J, leaving 8 bases between. The CDR3 coding sequence is TGTGCCAGTAGTTTTTCGGGTGAGCAGTTCTTC. It specifies CASSFSGEQFF.

The V and J genes are TRBV29-1 and TRBJ1-1; D might be TRBD1 (6 bases). This CDR3 spans 12 amino acids. V was shortened by 6 bases and J by 1 base, with 9 bases between the two germline ends. CDR1 SQVTM and CDR2 ANQGSEA come from the germline V gene. In nucleotides, the CDR3 is TGCAGCGTGGGGGCAGGGAACACTGAAGCTTTCTTT. Its protein product is CSVGAGNTEAFF.

This chain connects TRBV5-6 to TRBJ2-7; no reliable D call. V shed 0 bases and J shed 0 bases, with 10 bases lying between them. CDR3 size: 15 residues. CDR1 is SGHDT and CDR2 is YYEEEE in the germline V gene. The CDR3 nucleotides are TGTGCCAGCAGCTTGGCCCCCGACTTCTCCTACGAGCAGTACTTC. This sequence encodes CASSLAPDFSYEQYF.

The chain combines TRBV11-2 with TRBJ2-1; D remains unclear. The CDR3 is 14 residues long. Germline CDR1 reads SGHAT; CDR2 reads FQNNGV. V was trimmed by 4 bases and J by 4 bases, leaving 11 bases between them. CDR3 sequence reads: CASSSSHRYNEQFF. The CDR3 DNA follows: TGTGCCAGCAGCTCATCCCACAGATACAATGAGCAGTTCTTC.

This clone was seen only a few times. The rearrangement uses TRBV6-1 and TRBJ2-3, with TRBD2 identical over 9 bases. CDR1 is MNHNS, CDR2 SASEGT, per germline. This CDR3 has 16 amino acids. With V trimmed by 0 bases and J by 4 bases, 5 bases remained unmatched. CDR3 sequence (DNA): TGTGCCAGCAGTGAAGCGTCTAGCGGGATATCAGATACGCAGTATTTT. Protein sequence: CASSEASSGISDTQYF.

This chain connects TRBV5-1 to TRBJ2-1, with TRBD2 matching over 8 bases. There are 16 residues in the CDR3. Unmatched junction bases numbered 2, after V lost 0 bases and J lost 0 bases. CDR1 and CDR2 (germline): SGHRS, YFSETQ. CDR3 sequence (DNA): TGCGCCAGCAGCTTGGAACTAGCGGCCTCCTACAATGAGCAGTTCTTC. This codes for CASSLELAASYNEQFF.

This clone was seen more than once but under ten times. This chain connects TRBV28 to TRBJ1-1, with D unresolved. V lost 6 bases, J lost 7 bases, and 15 bases lay in between. Germline loops: CDR1 MDHEN, CDR2 SYDVKM. CDR3 length equals 13 residues. The CDR3 region is CASSSLPRDEAFF. In nucleotides, the CDR3 is TGTGCCAGCAGCTCACTCCCACGGGATGAAGCTTTCTTT.

This chain uses TRBV7-2 with TRBJ1-6; D gene ambiguous. V dropped 4 bases and J dropped 7 bases, with 8 bases sitting between them. The CDR3 is 13 residues long. Looked up from germline, CDR1 is SGHTA and CDR2 is FQGNSA. The CDR3 protein is CASSSFGNSPLHF. Written as DNA, the CDR3 is TGTGCCAGCAGCTCCTTCGGGAATTCACCCCTCCACTTT. The variable domain in full, with the rest retrieved from reference TRBV7-2 and TRBJ1-6, is GAGVSQSPSNKVTEKGKDVELRCDPISGHTALYWYRQSLGQGLEFLIYFQGNSAPDKSGLPSDRFSAERTGGSVSTLTIQRTQQEDSAVYLCASSSFGNSPLHFGNGTRLTVT.